This TCR beta chain was identified during a study of cytomegalovirus exposure and HLA in healthy donors. V was clipped by 0 bases and J by 7 bases, with 13 bases between them. This CDR3 has 14 amino acids. CDR1 is MNHEY and CDR2 is SVGAGI in the germline V gene. A word on this clone: Its antigen is undetermined.

General study results and limits: Clonal expansion, a later analysis showed, was greater in HLA-associated TCR beta chains than in equally common others. The productive fraction for most TCR beta V segments was about 90% or about 30% in an earlier analysis. An observed cluster of highly shared sequence variants was recorded as a likely sequencing artifact.

With 60 Vbeta and 13 Jbeta primers, the PCR was carried out. In the original analysis: A later analysis tallied roughly 77 million unique TCR beta chains, around 9.9 million of them shared. Repertoires were generated with immunoSEQ multiplex PCR, while TCRdb's copy carries only in-frame clones and drops some. The DNA was the basis for D and trimming; V, J and clone size are from that table. The sample comprises roughly 140,000 clones, around three quarters of which are singletons, and roughly 6% rests with the top ten. The chain combines TRBV6-5 with TRBJ2-7; D might be TRBD2 (5 bases). The source of this sequence is a woman aged 40 to 49 in good health and CMV-seropositive. Sequencing used PBMCs. The CDR3 DNA reads TGTGCCAGCAGTTACTCCGGGGTAGCGCGAGAGCAGTACTTC. This encodes CASSYSGVAREQYF.